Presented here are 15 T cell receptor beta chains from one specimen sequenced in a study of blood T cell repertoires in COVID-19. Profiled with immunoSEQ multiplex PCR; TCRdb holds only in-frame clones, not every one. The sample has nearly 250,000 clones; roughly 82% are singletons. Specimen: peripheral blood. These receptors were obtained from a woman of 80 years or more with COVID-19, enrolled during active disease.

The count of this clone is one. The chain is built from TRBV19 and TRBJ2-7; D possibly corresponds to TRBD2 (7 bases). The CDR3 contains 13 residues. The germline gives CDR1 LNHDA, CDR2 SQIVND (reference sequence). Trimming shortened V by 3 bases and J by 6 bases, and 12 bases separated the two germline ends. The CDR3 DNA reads TGTGCCAGTAGTATTAACAGGGAGGGCGAGCAGTACTTC. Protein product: CASSINREGEQYF.

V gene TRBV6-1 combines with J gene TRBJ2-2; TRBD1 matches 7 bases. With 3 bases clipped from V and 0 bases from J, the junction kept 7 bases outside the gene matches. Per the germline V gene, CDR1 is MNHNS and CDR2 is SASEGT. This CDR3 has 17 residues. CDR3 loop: CASSDFRGWTNTGELFF. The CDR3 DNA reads TGTGCCAGCAGTGATTTCAGGGGGTGGACGAACACCGGGGAGCTGTTTTTT.

The CDR3 nucleotides are TGTGCCAGTAGTATAGATCGACAGGGGCGAGAGACCCAGTACTTC. This sequence encodes CASSIDRQGRETQYF. The chain recombines TRBV19 with TRBJ2-5, with TRBD1 identical over 8 bases. The ends lost 0 bases at V and 4 bases at J; junction bases unmatched: 4. The length of the CDR3 is 15 residues. From germline, CDR1 is LNHDA and CDR2 SQIVND (reference sequence).

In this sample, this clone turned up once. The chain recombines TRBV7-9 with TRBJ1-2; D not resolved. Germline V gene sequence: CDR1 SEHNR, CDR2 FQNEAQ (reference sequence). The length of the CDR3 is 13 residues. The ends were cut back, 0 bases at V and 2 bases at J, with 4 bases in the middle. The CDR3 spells CASSLAQNYGYTF. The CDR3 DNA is TGTGCCAGCAGCTTAGCTCAAAACTATGGCTACACCTTC.

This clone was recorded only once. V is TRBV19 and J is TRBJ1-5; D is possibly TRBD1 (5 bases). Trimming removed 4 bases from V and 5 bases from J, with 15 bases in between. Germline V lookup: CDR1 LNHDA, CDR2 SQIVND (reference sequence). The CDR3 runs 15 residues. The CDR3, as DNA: TGTGCCAGTAGTACCCTCTCCGGGACTTATCAGCCCCAGCATTTT. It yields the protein CASSTLSGTYQPQHF.

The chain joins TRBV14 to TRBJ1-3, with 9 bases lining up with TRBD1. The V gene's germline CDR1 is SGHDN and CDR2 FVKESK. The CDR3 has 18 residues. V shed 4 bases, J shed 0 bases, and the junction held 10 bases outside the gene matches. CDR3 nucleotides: TGTGCCAGCAGCCGAGCGTCCGGGACAGGGAGCTCTGGAAACACCATATATTTT. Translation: CASSRASGTGSSGNTIYF.

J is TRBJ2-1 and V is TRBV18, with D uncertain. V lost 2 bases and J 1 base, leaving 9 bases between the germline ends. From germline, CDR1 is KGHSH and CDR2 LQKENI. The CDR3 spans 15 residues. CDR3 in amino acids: CASSPFTGSYNEQFF. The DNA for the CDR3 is TGTGCCAGCTCACCATTCACGGGTTCCTACAATGAGCAGTTCTTC.

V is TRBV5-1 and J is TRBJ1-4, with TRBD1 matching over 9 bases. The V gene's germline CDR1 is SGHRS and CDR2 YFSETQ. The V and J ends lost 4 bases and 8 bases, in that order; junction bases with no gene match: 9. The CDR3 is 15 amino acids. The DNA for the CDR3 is TGCGCCAGCAGCGCGAGCACAGGGGGCCTCGAAAAACTGTTTTTT. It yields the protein CASSASTGGLEKLFF.

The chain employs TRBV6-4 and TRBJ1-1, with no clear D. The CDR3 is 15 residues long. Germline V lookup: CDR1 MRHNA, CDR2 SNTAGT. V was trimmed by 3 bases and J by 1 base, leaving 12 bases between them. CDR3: CASSEAVGGNTEAFF. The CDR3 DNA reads TGTGCCAGCAGTGAAGCGGTAGGAGGGAACACTGAAGCTTTCTTT.

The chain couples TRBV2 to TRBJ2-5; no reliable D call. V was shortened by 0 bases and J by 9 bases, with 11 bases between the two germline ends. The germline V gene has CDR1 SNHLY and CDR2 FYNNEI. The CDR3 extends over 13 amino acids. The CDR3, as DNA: TGTGCCAGCAGTGAAGCACGTGTTGGAGCCCAGTACTTC. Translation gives CASSEARVGAQYF.

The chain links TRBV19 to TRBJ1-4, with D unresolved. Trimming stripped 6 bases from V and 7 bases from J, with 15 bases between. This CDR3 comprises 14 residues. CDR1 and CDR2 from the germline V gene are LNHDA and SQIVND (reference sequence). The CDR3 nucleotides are TGTGCCAGTAGGTCTCTAACGATTGGTGAAAAACTGTTTTTT. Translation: CASRSLTIGEKLFF.

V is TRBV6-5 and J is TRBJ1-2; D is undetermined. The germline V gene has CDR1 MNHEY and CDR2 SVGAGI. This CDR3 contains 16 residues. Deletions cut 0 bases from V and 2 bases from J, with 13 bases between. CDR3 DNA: TGTGCCAGCAGTTACTCGAGTAACGGGATAAACTATGGCTACACCTTC. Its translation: CASSYSSNGINYGYTF.

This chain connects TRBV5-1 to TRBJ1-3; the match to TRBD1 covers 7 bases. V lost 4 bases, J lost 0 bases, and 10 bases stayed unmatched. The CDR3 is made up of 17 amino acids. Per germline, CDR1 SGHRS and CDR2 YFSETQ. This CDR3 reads CASSREKQGSSGNTIYF. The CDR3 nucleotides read TGCGCCAGCAGCCGAGAGAAACAGGGGAGCTCTGGAAACACCATATATTTT.

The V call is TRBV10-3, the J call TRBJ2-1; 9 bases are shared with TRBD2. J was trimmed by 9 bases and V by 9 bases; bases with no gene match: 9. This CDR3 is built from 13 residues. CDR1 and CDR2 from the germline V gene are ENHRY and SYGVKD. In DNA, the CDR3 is TGTGCCATAGGAACTAGCGGGCAACTTGAGCAGTTCTTC. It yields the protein CAIGTSGQLEQFF.

CDR3 loop: CASSPSALRMNTEAFF. For the CDR3, the DNA is TGTGCCAGCTCACCATCGGCACTGAGGATGAACACTGAAGCTTTCTTT. The genes are TRBV18 and TRBJ1-1; unclear D gene. Trimming took 2 bases from V and 0 from J, leaving 13 bases between them. The CDR3 has 16 amino acids. Per the germline V gene, CDR1 is KGHSH and CDR2 is LQKENI.